This TCR beta chain was retrieved from a study of shared clonotypes between healthy human individuals. Study outcomes and limitations: Among donors, the sharing of clonotypes was expected to be influenced by sequencing depth.

This table comes from immunoSEQ multiplex PCR, and its TCRdb copy is limited to in-frame clones, with some not included. Of approximately 2.1 million clones listed, just over 90% were seen once; the top ten hold about 0.39%. The split of CD4+ cells yielded CD45RA+ naive and CD45RA-negative memory subsets. Of note for this clone: Antigen: not known.

The CDR3 is 15 amino acids. Germline V CDR1 and CDR2: SGHRS, YFSETQ. The junction had 9 bases not matched to a gene; V was cut back by 2 bases and J by 7 bases. This sequence joins TRBV5-1 and TRBJ2-1, with 7 bases fitting TRBD2. The material sequenced was naive CD4+ T cells from PBMCs. Subset indicated: CD45RA+ positively selected. The receptor's source is a man younger than 35 in good health. Some clones in this sample may be carry-over from other donors' samples. This chain's CDR3 is CASSFSSGHLNEQFF. The CDR3 DNA sequence: TGCGCCAGCAGCTTTTCTAGCGGACACCTGAATGAGCAGTTCTTC.